The entry below describes one T cell receptor beta chain. Its antigen remains unknown. This record comes from a study of CD8 T cells in ankylosing spondylitis. General study results and limits: Reported data indicate significant enrichment of disease-linked clones within matched ankylosing spondylitis synovial fluid. Prior work had noted some motif variants in reactive arthritis blood and synovial fluid. Characteristic of ankylosing spondylitis blood, it appeared, was a TCR beta motif comprising about eight highly homologous variants.

CDR1 and CDR2 (germline): DFQATT, SNEGSKA (reference sequence). V shed 3 bases and J shed 6 bases, with 19 bases lying between them. The CDR3 is 15 residues long. Generation of TCR beta libraries employed quantitative 5'-RACE incorporating molecular barcodes. Via MiXCR, TCRdb re-called the 5' RACE reads, giving one row per CDR3 protein. The profile covers hundreds of thousands of distinct CDR3 sequences, with 20% appearing a single time and about 3.5% taken by the ten largest. The sequencing sample was made of blood, either unsorted or a sorted T cell fraction (not recorded which). This rearrangement joins TRBV20-1 to TRBJ2-3, with TRBD2 as a possible D gene (5 bases). The source is a female donor with ankylosing spondylitis or in good health (not recorded which). CDR3 DNA: TGCAGTGCTAGGGACTCCGCGGGTATTATTGATACGCAGTATTTT. Translating it yields CSARDSAGIIDTQYF.